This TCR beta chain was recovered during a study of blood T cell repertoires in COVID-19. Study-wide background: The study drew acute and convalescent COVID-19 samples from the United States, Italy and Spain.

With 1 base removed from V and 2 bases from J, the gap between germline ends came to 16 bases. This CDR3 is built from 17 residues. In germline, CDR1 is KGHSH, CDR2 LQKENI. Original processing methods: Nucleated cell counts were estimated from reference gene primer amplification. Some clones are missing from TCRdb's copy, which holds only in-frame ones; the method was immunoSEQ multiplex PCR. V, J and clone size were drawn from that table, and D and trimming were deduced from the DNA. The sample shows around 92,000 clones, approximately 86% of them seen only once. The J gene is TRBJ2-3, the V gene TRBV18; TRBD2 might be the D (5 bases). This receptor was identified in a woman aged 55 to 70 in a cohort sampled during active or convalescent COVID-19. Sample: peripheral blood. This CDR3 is CASSPQVVGVNTDTQYF. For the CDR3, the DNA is TGTGCCAGCTCACCACAAGTCGTGGGAGTAAACACAGATACGCAGTATTTT.